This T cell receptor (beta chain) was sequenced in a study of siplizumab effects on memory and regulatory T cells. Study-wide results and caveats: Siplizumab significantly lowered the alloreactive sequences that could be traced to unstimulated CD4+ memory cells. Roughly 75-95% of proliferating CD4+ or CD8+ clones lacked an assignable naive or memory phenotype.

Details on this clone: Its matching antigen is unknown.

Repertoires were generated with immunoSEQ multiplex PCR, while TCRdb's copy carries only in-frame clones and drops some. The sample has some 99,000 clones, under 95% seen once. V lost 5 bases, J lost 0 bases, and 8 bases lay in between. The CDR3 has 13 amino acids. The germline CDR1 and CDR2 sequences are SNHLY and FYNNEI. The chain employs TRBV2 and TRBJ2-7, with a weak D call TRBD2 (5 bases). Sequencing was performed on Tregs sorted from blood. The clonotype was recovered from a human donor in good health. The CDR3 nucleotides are TGTGCCAGCAGTTCGGACTCCTCCTACGAGCAGTACTTC. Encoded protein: CASSSDSSYEQYF.